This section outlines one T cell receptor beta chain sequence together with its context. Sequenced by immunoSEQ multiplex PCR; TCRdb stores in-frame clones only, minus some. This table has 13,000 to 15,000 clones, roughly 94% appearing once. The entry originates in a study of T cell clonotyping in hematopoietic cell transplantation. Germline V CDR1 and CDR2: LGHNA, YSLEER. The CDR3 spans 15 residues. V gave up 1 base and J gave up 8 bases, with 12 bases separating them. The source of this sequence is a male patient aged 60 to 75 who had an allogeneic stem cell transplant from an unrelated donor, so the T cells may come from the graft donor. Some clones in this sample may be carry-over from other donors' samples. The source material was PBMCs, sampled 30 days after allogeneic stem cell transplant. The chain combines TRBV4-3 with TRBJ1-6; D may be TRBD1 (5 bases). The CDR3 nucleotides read TGCGCCAGCAGCCAAGGGAGGGGCCAGTATTCACCCCTCCACTTT. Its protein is CASSQGRGQYSPLHF.